This T cell receptor (beta chain) was sequenced during a study of Graves' ophthalmopathy and Graves' hyperthyroidism. Whole-study findings and limits: Thyroid clonotypes that were expanded above 0.001 frequency mostly also appeared in blood.

With regard to this clonotype: Its antigen remains unidentified.

Hyperthyroidism qualified as stable when ophthalmopathy did not develop within 18 months of follow-up. The CDR3 contains 13 residues. Trimming shortened V by 5 bases and J by 5 bases, and 15 bases separated the two germline ends. CDR1 and CDR2 (germline): GTSNPN, SVGIG (reference sequence). RNA transcripts were the source from which TCR beta CDR3 regions were amplified. HTBI primers were employed in first-round RT-PCR, then a second-round multiplex PCR followed. TCRdb re-called the multiplex PCR reads through MiXCR, storing one row per CDR3 protein. The table has some 410,000 distinct CDR3 sequences, more than 20% seen once.

The J gene is TRBJ1-2, the V gene TRBV30; perhaps TRBD1 as D (5 bases). The sequence came from a young woman with stable Graves' hyperthyroidism. Sequencing input: peripheral blood. CDR3 DNA: TGTGCCTGGGCCGCCGGGGCAGGATATGGCTACACCTTC. Protein: CAWAAGAGYGYTF.